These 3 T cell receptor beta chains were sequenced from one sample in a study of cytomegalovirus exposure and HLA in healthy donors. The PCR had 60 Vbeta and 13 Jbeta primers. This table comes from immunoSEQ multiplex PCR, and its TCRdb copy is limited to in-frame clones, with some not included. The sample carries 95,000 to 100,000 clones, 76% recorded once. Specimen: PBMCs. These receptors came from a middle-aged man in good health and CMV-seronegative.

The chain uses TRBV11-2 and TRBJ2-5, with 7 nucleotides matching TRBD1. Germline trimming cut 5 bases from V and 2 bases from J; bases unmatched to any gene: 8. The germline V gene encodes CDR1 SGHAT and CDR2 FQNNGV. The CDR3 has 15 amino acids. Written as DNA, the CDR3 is TGTGCCAGCAGCCGGGGACAGACCCAACAAGAGACCCAGTACTTC. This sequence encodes CASSRGQTQQETQYF.

This chain's CDR3 is CASSGGGDTNEQFF. Written as DNA, the CDR3 is TGTGCCAGCAGCGGGGGCGGGGATACGAATGAGCAGTTCTTC. The V call is TRBV9, the J call TRBJ2-1; tentative D call: TRBD2 (6 bases). Trimming took off 3 bases at V and 7 bases at J, with 14 bases between the two ends. The length of the CDR3 is 14 residues. Germline lookup yields CDR1 SGDLS and CDR2 YYNGEE. Using reference TRBV9 and TRBJ2-1 for the parts outside the CDR3, the full variable domain is DSGVTQTPKHLITATGQRVTLRCSPRSGDLSVYWYQQSLDQGLQFLIQYYNGEERAKGNILERFSAQQFPDLHSELNLSSLELGDSALYFCASSGGGDTNEQFFGPGTRLTVL.

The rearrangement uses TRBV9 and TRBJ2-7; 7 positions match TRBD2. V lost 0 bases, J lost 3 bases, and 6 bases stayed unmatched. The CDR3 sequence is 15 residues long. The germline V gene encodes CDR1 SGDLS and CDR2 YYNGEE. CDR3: CASSVGSGDLYEQYV. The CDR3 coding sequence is TGTGCCAGCAGCGTAGGGAGCGGGGACCTCTACGAGCAGTACGTC.